The clone carrying this TCR beta chain was seen ten or more times. Its antigen is still unknown. Every TCR beta cDNA library bore unique molecular identifiers. The authors obtained about 520,000 cDNA molecules from about 0.94 to 9.7 million T cells. TCRdb reprocessed the PCR reads with MiXCR, giving one entry per CDR3 protein. This table has under 200,000 distinct CDR3 sequences, around 30% appearing once. The data are from a study of post-analysis software for immune sequencing data. Findings and limits, study-wide: Relative to controls, patients had a few TRBV segments at higher frequency, with TRBV5-6, TRBV5-1 and TRBV20-1 among these.

V was cut by 0 bases and J by 4 bases, with 13 bases left in between. This CDR3 has 15 amino acids. Germline loops: CDR1 LNHNV, CDR2 YYDKDF (reference sequence). The specimen was blood. This TCR came from a girl under 18 with multiple sclerosis. The rearrangement joins TRBV15 to TRBJ2-7; tentatively, D is TRBD2 (7 bases). The CDR3 here is CATSRDRGAKYEQYF. CDR3 DNA: TGTGCCACCAGCAGAGATCGGGGGGCTAAGTACGAGCAGTACTTC.